The clone carrying this TCR beta chain was detected once. This entry belongs to a study of shared clonotypes between healthy human individuals. V shed 6 bases and J 7 bases; nucleotides not matched to a gene: 9. CDR3 length: 15 amino acids. In germline, CDR1 is MNHEY, CDR2 SVGAGI. Investigators spread the genomic DNA of each subset evenly over several immunoSEQ plates. The repertoire was sequenced with immunoSEQ multiplex PCR; TCRdb's copy has only in-frame clones and lacks some. The data contain 2 million to 2.5 million clones, around 95% of them singletons. The source material was naive CD4+ T cells sorted from blood. Specified subset: CD45RA+ positively selected. This chain links TRBV6-5 with TRBJ2-1; 10 nucleotides align to TRBD1. The origin of this receptor is a man between 18 and 35 years old in good health. CDR3 residues: CASSPGQGTWNEQFF. The CDR3 DNA reads as TGTGCCAGCAGCCCGGGACAGGGGACCTGGAATGAGCAGTTCTTC.